This is a list of T cell receptor beta chains from one sample in a study of cytomegalovirus exposure and HLA in healthy donors. The data were produced by immunoSEQ multiplex PCR, yet TCRdb's version contains in-frame clones alone and is incomplete. The repertoire holds over 200,000 clones, with about 80% as singletons. The sample taken for sequencing was PBMCs. Receptors originate from a woman aged 60-75 years in good health and CMV-seropositive. Each CDR3 is given with its conserved first and last residue. The D gene is left open where the match is weak. Some rows have no size entry. The others give once, few or many, or a class for an expanded clone.

clone_size,v_call,j_call,d_call,cdr3_aa,cdr3_nt
NA,TRBV10-3,TRBJ1-5,NA,CAISDGTRYQPQHF,TGTGCCATCAGTGACGGGACACGTTATCAGCCCCAGCATTTT
NA,TRBV6-6,TRBJ2-7,NA,CASSWGVSYEQYF,TGTGCCAGCAGTTGGGGAGTCTCCTACGAGCAGTACTTC
once,TRBV10-3,TRBJ1-1,NA,CAISESAGNTEAFF,TGTGCCATCAGTGAGTCGGCGGGGAACACTGAAGCTTTCTTT
NA,TRBV19,TRBJ1-6,TRBD1,CASSKRTGGYNSPLHF,TGTGCCAGTAGTAAAAGGACAGGGGGATATAATTCACCCCTCCACTTT
NA,TRBV15,TRBJ2-7,NA,CATSRRVGDEQYF,TGTGCCACCAGCAGGAGGGTCGGAGACGAGCAGTACTTC
NA,TRBV11-2,TRBJ2-2,NA,CASSLAVTGELFF,TGTGCCAGCAGCTTAGCGGTCACCGGGGAGCTGTTTTTT
NA,TRBV7-2,TRBJ1-5,NA,CASSMVGDINQPQHF,TGTGCCAGCAGCATGGTAGGGGATATCAATCAGCCCCAGCATTTT
few,TRBV6-5,TRBJ1-5,TRBD1,CASSGQGGNNQPQHF,TGTGCCAGCAGTGGTCAGGGGGGTAACAATCAGCCCCAGCATTTT
NA,TRBV19,TRBJ2-7,NA,CASSIVRGGSYEQYF,TGTGCCAGTAGTATTGTCCGAGGCGGATCCTACGAGCAGTACTTC
NA,TRBV5-1,TRBJ2-7,NA,CASSLASSSYEQYF,TGCGCCAGCAGCTTGGCCTCGAGTTCCTACGAGCAGTACTTC
once,TRBV5-1,TRBJ2-3,NA,CASSPGTPSTDTQYF,TGCGCCAGCAGCCCAGGGACTCCTAGCACAGATACGCAGTATTTT
few,TRBV25-1,TRBJ1-5,NA,CASSESGGRGPQHF,TGTGCCAGCAGTGAGTCGGGGGGACGAGGGCCCCAGCATTTT